Described below is a single T cell receptor beta chain sequence and its context. Its antigen is not known. This could be a read error, since a much larger clone is one nucleotide away. This record belongs to a study of regulatory T cells in long-lasting Graves disease. Whole-study findings and limits: Persistent Graves' patients showed a TCR diversity that was lower than that of newly diagnosed ones. Favoring TRBV28, TRBJ1-2 and TRBJ2-5 was a feature seen in persistent disease.

Germline V gene data show CDR1 as MNHEY and CDR2 as SVGEGT. The CDR3 contains 14 residues. Arm-PCR of CDR3 regions and iRepertoire HTBI primers were used to build TCR beta libraries. TCRdb ran MiXCR on the multiplex PCR reads and lists one entry per CDR3 protein. The sample yields around 340,000 distinct CDR3 sequences, about 19% seen once. Time point of the sample: persistent/refractory GD, antithyroid drugs over 5 years with positive TRAb. PBMC RNA served as the TCR library source. Clinicians diagnosed Graves' disease using American Thyroid Association guidelines. As collected, the peripheral blood samples measured 7.5 to 9 milliliters each and went into EDTA tubes.

This TCR derives from a female donor with Graves disease. The chain joins TRBV6-2 or TRBV6-3 to TRBJ2-7, with 9 positions matching TRBD2. This specimen consisted of peripheral blood mononuclear cells (PBMCs), obtained when the disease was refractory, from a patient treated with antithyroid drugs. In DNA form, the CDR3 reads TGTGCCAGCAGTTACGGGCGGGAGGGCTACGAGCAGTGCTTC. This translates into CASSYGREGYEQCF.